The following is a T cell receptor (beta chain) sequence with its context. The antigen is not known. The data were obtained in a study of T cell responses to AZD1222 COVID-19 vaccine. Using immunoSEQ multiplex PCR, the repertoire was profiled, and TCRdb retains in-frame clones only, with some absent. The sample records approximately 42,000 clones, approximately 89% being singletons. Second-dose timings of about 4 or about 12 weeks were pooled. The study's findings and limits: Spike-specific TCR repertoires showed rising breadth and depth after two AZD1222 doses.

With 2 bases removed from V and 0 bases from J, the gap between germline ends came to 7 bases. Germline values: CDR1 SGHNT, CDR2 YYREEE (reference sequence). The CDR3 is made up of 14 amino acids. The J gene is TRBJ2-3, the V gene TRBV5-4; no reliable D call. The sample consisted of peripheral blood, taken 28 days after the second AZD1222 dose. This TCR came from an adult who received the AZD1222 COVID-19 vaccine. For the CDR3, the DNA is TGTGCCAGCAGCTTAACCGGGAGCACAGATACGCAGTATTTT. Translation gives CASSLTGSTDTQYF.